One and the same sample provided the 5 T cell receptor beta chains below, sequenced in a study of T cells in Graves' hyperthyroidism and ophthalmopathy (dated by TCRdb to about 2019). Receptor amplification or capture employed multiplex PCR. The sequencer was an Illumina HiSeq 2000. The TCR beta CDR3 regions were amplified from RNA transcripts. A first-round RT-PCR of the TCR CDR3 used the HTBI primer set with the Qiagen OneStep RT-PCR kit. Through fastp at Q25 and MiXCR, TCRdb rebuilt clones from the public reads, retaining in-frame beta chains. Rows are combined by CDR3 protein, so each entry shows the most common genes and DNA. The sample yields under 650,000 distinct CDR3 sequences; 15% to 20% were counted once. Around 4% of the sample belongs to the ten largest clones. Sequenced: blood. Source of these receptors: a woman aged 25 to 45 with Graves' hyperthyroidism.

The chain combines TRBV6-1 with TRBJ2-3, with D perhaps assigned TRBD1 or TRBD2 (5 bases each). Germline-derived CDR1 and CDR2 are MNHNS and SASEGT. Trimming removed 7 bases from V and 6 bases from J, with 20 bases in between. CDR3 length: 15 residues. Here the CDR3 DNA reads TGTGCCAGCATGGAGGCCCGGGCAAACAGGGATACGCAGTATTTT. It specifies CASMEARANRDTQYF.

This clonotype was found many times. The chain links TRBV6-2 or TRBV6-3 to TRBJ2-7; 8 bases align to TRBD2. This CDR3 comprises 15 residues. V gave up 7 bases and J gave up 7 bases; unmatched junction bases: 15. Looked up from germline, CDR1 is MNHEY and CDR2 is SVGEGT. DNA for the CDR3: TGTGCCAGCACCCCAGTAAGAGCGGGAGATGAGGAGCAGTACTTC. The encoded protein is CASTPVRAGDEEQYF.

This clonotype was picked up many times. The chain recombines TRBV3-1 with TRBJ2-7, with no clear D. The V gene's germline CDR1 is LGHDT and CDR2 YNNKEL (reference sequence). V gave up 0 bases and J gave up 0 bases, with 12 bases separating them. The CDR3 is 16 amino acids. The CDR3: CASSQDMGGYSYEQYF. In nucleotides, the CDR3 is TGTGCCAGCAGCCAAGACATGGGCGGCTACTCCTACGAGCAGTACTTC.

This clonotype was counted once. The chain has TRBV3-1 and TRBJ2-2, with 8 bases fitting TRBD2. Germline V gene sequence: CDR1 LGHDT, CDR2 YNNKEL (reference sequence). Trimming removed 3 bases from V and 0 bases from J; junction bases left unmatched: 3. The CDR3 has 16 residues. The CDR3 region is CASSHELAANTGELFF. Here the CDR3 DNA reads TGTGCCAGCAGCCATGAACTAGCGGCGAACACCGGGGAGCTGTTTTTT.

This chain links TRBV20-1 with TRBJ2-1; 7 nucleotides agree with TRBD2. The germline V gene encodes CDR1 DFQATT and CDR2 SNEGSKA (reference sequence). CDR3 length: 12 residues. With V trimmed by 1 base and J by 10 bases, 4 bases remained unmatched. CDR3 residues: CSARGLAVEQFF. CDR3 coding DNA: TGCAGTGCTAGAGGGCTAGCGGTAGAGCAGTTCTTC.